This T cell receptor (beta chain) was sequenced during a study of monozygotic twins with inflammatory bowel disease. The study subjected TCRalpha and TCRbeta cDNA to two nested PCRs of approximately 16 and 10 cycles. TCRdb re-called the 5' RACE reads; every CDR3 protein appears as one record, without DNA. Its table lists a few hundred thousand distinct CDR3 sequences. Germline V CDR1 and CDR2: SGDLS, YYNGEE. CDR3 length: 14 residues. Sequenced sample: blood. The chain carries TRBV9 and TRBJ2-7; TCRdb designates TRBD1, a call that cannot be tested without DNA. This clonotype was sampled from a human donor with ulcerative colitis or Crohn's disease, or a healthy co-twin of an affected twin (not recorded which). The CDR3 region is CASSVDRGAGEQYF.